This is a list of T cell receptor beta chains from one sample in a study of early T cells in non-severe SARS-CoV-2 infection. Using its own MiXCR run on the 5' RACE reads, TCRdb lists one record per CDR3 protein. The data hold 50,000 or so distinct CDR3 sequences, with approximately 12% observed a single time. The specimen was whole blood. The receptors shown here come from an adult who was a healthcare worker with PCR-confirmed SARS-CoV-2 infection or an uninfected control (not recorded which). CDR3s include the opening cysteine and the closing phenylalanine or tryptophan. Fields, in order: J gene, V gene, clone size, D gene, CDR3 DNA, CDR3 protein. The D gene is left open where the match is weak. Only part of the rows carry a size: once, few, many, or a class if the clone is expanded.

>TRBJ2-7|TRBV12-3/TRBV12-4|few|NA
TGTGCCAGCTCCCGGCGTGAGCAGTACTTC
CASSRREQYF
>TRBJ1-2|TRBV10-3|few|TRBD1
TGTGCCATTAGAGGACAGGGGGCCTATGGCTACACCTTC
CAIRGQGAYGYTF
>TRBJ2-5|TRBV29-1|few|NA
TGCAGCGTTGAACCGGGGGAGACCCAGTACTTC
CSVEPGETQYF
>TRBJ1-1|TRBV7-6|many|NA
TGTGCCAGCAGCTTAGCGCCCGAGGGTGGCACTGAAGCTTTCTTT
CASSLAPEGGTEAFF
>TRBJ1-6|TRBV5-6|many|TRBD1
TGTGCCAGCAGCCCCCCGACAGGGGGCCCACCTTCACCCCTCCACTTT
CASSPPTGGPPSPLHF
>TRBJ1-1|TRBV20-1|NA|NA
TGCAGTGCTAGCAAGGGCAACACTGAAGCTTTCTTT
CSASKGNTEAFF
>TRBJ2-1|TRBV29-1|NA|TRBD1
TGCAGCGTTGAAGGGGGGCAGGGGGCATGGAATGAGCAGTTCTTC
CSVEGGQGAWNEQFF
>TRBJ1-5|TRBV18|NA|NA
TGTGCCAGCTCACCAGCCAGCTATCAGCCCCAGCATTTT
CASSPASYQPQHF
>TRBJ2-7|TRBV6-5|many|TRBD1
TGTGCCAGCAGTTATAACAGGGGGACGTGGGAGCAGTACTTC
CASSYNRGTWEQYF
>TRBJ2-1|TRBV19|NA|NA
TGTGCCAGTAGTCTCGGGCAGCTTTACGGCAATGAGCAGTTCTTC
CASSLGQLYGNEQFF
>TRBJ2-5|TRBV6-6|NA|TRBD1
TGTGCCAGCAGTGACCCTCGACAGGGGGGAAAAGAGACCCAGTACTTC
CASSDPRQGGKETQYF
>TRBJ1-1|TRBV12-3/TRBV12-4|medium-sized|NA
TGTGCCAGCAGTCCAGAGCAGCTCCCCGAAGCTTTCTTT
CASSPEQLPEAFF
>TRBJ2-7|TRBV20-1|medium-sized|TRBD1
TGCAGTGCCCAGGGACAGTCCTACGAGCAGTACTTC
CSAQGQSYEQYF
>TRBJ2-7|TRBV28|few|NA
TGTGCCAGCAGTTCAGCGGGACAAGGCGAGCAGTACTTC
CASSSAGQGEQYF
>TRBJ2-1|TRBV6-2/TRBV6-3|NA|TRBD1
TGTGCCAGCAGTTACTCGTCCCCCCCGGACAGGGGTAGTAATGAGCAGTTCTTC
CASSYSSPPDRGSNEQFF
>TRBJ1-1|TRBV9|many|NA
TGTGCCAGCAGCGTAGCCGCGGGCGCTGAAGCTTTCTTT
CASSVAAGAEAFF
>TRBJ1-2|TRBV6-6|NA|NA
TGTGCCAGCAGCTCAGCTTATGGCTACACCTTC
CASSSAYGYTF
>TRBJ2-1|TRBV20-1|many|TRBD1
TGCAGTGCTAGAGTTGACAGGGGGCACAGCAATGAGCAGTTCTTC
CSARVDRGHSNEQFF
>TRBJ2-1|TRBV29-1|NA|TRBD2
TGCAGCGTCGGCGGGGGGTATCATGAGCAGTTCTTC
CSVGGGYHEQFF
>TRBJ2-3|TRBV29-1|NA|NA
TGCAGCGTTGGGCCCTGGCGGGCAGATACGCAGTATTTT
CSVGPWRADTQYF
>TRBJ1-6|TRBV5-1|few|NA
TGCGCCAGCAGCTTGCAGGACAGTAATAATTCACCCCTCCACTTT
CASSLQDSNNSPLHF
>TRBJ1-1|TRBV18|NA|TRBD1
TGTGCCAGCGCAGCACAGGGGATAGAAGCTTTCTTT
CASAAQGIEAFF
>TRBJ2-7|TRBV11-2|many|NA
TGTGCCAGTGTCGGGGCCTACGAGCAGTACTTC
CASVGAYEQYF
>TRBJ2-3|TRBV4-1|few|TRBD2
TGCGCCAGCAGCCACGGACTAGCGGGGAGTAGCACAGATACGCAGTATTTT
CASSHGLAGSSTDTQYF
>TRBJ2-2|TRBV27|few|NA
TGTGCCAGCACCGCGATAGCTTCCCGGTCGAACACCGGGGAGCTGTTTTTT
CASTAIASRSNTGELFF
>TRBJ2-7|TRBV7-6|NA|NA
TGTGCCAGCAGCTTAGTAGCCGGGGACGAGCAGTACTTC
CASSLVAGDEQYF
>TRBJ2-3|TRBV2|few|NA
TGTGCCAGCAGTGAAAGTTCCTCGGAGGTTCTTGGCAGCAATACGCAGTATTTT
CASSESSSEVLGSNTQYF
>TRBJ1-3|TRBV20-1|NA|TRBD1
TGCAGTGCTAGTCCGGGACAGGGAAACACCATATATTTT
CSASPGQGNTIYF
>TRBJ1-2|TRBV27|NA|NA
TGTGCCAGCAGTACAGGGATATTGTATGGCTACACCTTC
CASSTGILYGYTF
>TRBJ2-1|TRBV20-1|NA|TRBD2
TGCAGTGCTAGAAGATCGGGCCGGGAGCGGGAGGACGAGCAGTTCTTC
CSARRSGREREDEQFF
>TRBJ1-5|TRBV7-7|many|TRBD1
TGTGCTAGCAGCTTAGCGGGACAGGGTATCAAGCCCCAGCATTTT
CASSLAGQGIKPQHF
>TRBJ1-2|TRBV12-3/TRBV12-4|NA|NA
TGTGCCAGCAGTTTAGCGAAGCCGAACTATGGCTACACCTTC
CASSLAKPNYGYTF
>TRBJ2-3|TRBV6-2/TRBV6-3|few|NA
TGTGCCAGCAGTTACCAGTCACCGGGGAGGGATACGCAGTATTTT
CASSYQSPGRDTQYF
>TRBJ1-6|TRBV3-2|few|NA
TGTGCCAGCAGCCAAGACGCTTGGGGAAGCTCCTATAATTCACCCCTCCACTTT
CASSQDAWGSSYNSPLHF
>TRBJ2-5|TRBV5-1|NA|TRBD2
TGCGCCAGCAGGACCGGGACTAGCGGGTCCCCCGGAACGGAGACCCAGTACTTC
CASRTGTSGSPGTETQYF
>TRBJ1-4|TRBV7-8|many|NA
TGTGCCAGCAGCCCCGGACGGCAAAATGAAAAACTGTTTTTT
CASSPGRQNEKLFF
>TRBJ2-3|TRBV9|few|TRBD2
TGTGCCAGCACCCCAGGACTAGCGGGGGGACCTCTCGATACGCAGTATTTT
CASTPGLAGGPLDTQYF
>TRBJ1-1|TRBV6-2/TRBV6-3|many|NA
TGTGCCAGCAGTTTCAGGGACACTGAAGCTTTCTTT
CASSFRDTEAFF
>TRBJ2-3|TRBV24-1|NA|NA
TGTGCCACCAGGGACAGAGTTCACACAGATACGCAGTATTTT
CATRDRVHTDTQYF
>TRBJ1-4|TRBV15|few|NA
TGTGCCACCAGCAGAGATCGGGGGCGGGAAAAACTGTTTTTT
CATSRDRGREKLFF
>TRBJ2-1|TRBV7-9|few|TRBD2
TGTGCCAGCAGCTTTGCGCGGGAGGGCCTGAATGAGCAGTTCTTC
CASSFAREGLNEQFF
>TRBJ2-1|TRBV28|NA|NA
TGTGCCAGCAGTTTTTCGGGCAGTATCTACAATGAGCAGTTCTTC
CASSFSGSIYNEQFF
>TRBJ2-7|TRBV7-2|few|NA
TGTGCCAGCAGCTTTTCGTTTTCGAGCTCCTACGAGCAGTACTTC
CASSFSFSSSYEQYF
>TRBJ1-2|TRBV20-1|few|NA
TGCAGTGCTAGAGTGGGCAGGAACTATGGCTACACCTTC
CSARVGRNYGYTF
>TRBJ1-1|TRBV7-3|many|NA
TGTGCCAGCAGCTTCCGACGGGACACTGAAGCTTTCTTT
CASSFRRDTEAFF
>TRBJ2-1|TRBV6-2/TRBV6-3|few|TRBD2
TGTGCCAGCAGTCGGACTAGCGGGGGGAATGAGCAGTTCTTC
CASSRTSGGNEQFF
>TRBJ2-7|TRBV27|NA|NA
TGTGCCAGCAGTCTGGGGGGAACTCGAACCCACGAGCAGTACTTC
CASSLGGTRTHEQYF
>TRBJ1-4|TRBV6-5|few|TRBD1
TGTGCCAGCAGTTTCTCAGGGGGCACTAATGAAAAACTGTTTTTT
CASSFSGGTNEKLFF
>TRBJ2-7|TRBV6-5|many|NA
TGTGCCAGCCGTGCTCTGACAGCCTACGAGCAGTACTTC
CASRALTAYEQYF
>TRBJ1-1|TRBV9|NA|TRBD1
TGTGCCAGCAGCCAGGGACAGTACACTGAAGCTTTCTTT
CASSQGQYTEAFF
>TRBJ2-1|TRBV5-1|many|TRBD2
TGCGCCAGCAGCTTCAGCGGGAATGTTGAGCAGTTCTTC
CASSFSGNVEQFF
>TRBJ2-7|TRBV4-1|few|TRBD2
TGCGCCAGCAGCCATGACTCTAGCGGGGTCTCCTACGAGCAGTACTTC
CASSHDSSGVSYEQYF
>TRBJ1-2|TRBV7-6|many|NA
TGTGCCAGCAGCGTCAGGGTGGGGGACTATGGCTACACCTTC
CASSVRVGDYGYTF
>TRBJ1-1|TRBV6-5|few|TRBD1
TGTGCCAGCAGTTACTCGCAGGGGGCGGGAACTGAAGCTTTCTTT
CASSYSQGAGTEAFF
>TRBJ1-3|TRBV29-1|many|NA
TGCAGCGTCAGGGGAGGAGGAAACACCATATATTTT
CSVRGGGNTIYF
>TRBJ1-2|TRBV20-1|few|NA
TGCAGTGCTTCCTCAGGGGTCTCTGGCTACACCTTC
CSASSGVSGYTF
>TRBJ2-3|TRBV6-1|NA|NA
TGTGCCAGCAGCCAGAGATATACGCAGTATTTT
CASSQRYTQYF